The source of this T cell receptor (beta chain) is a study of T cell repertoires in aging, cancer and after chemotherapy (dated by TCRdb to between 2018 and 2021). Looking at the study overall: The donors fell into six age groups ranging from 30 or younger to 70 or older, and each group had at least three individuals. The complete dataset included about 9.1 million TCR reads. Paired pre- and post-chemotherapy samples in the solid tumor group came from brain tumor (glioblastoma) patients receiving temozolomide-based therapy. To look at immunoaging and at how T cells reconstitute after chemotherapy, the study profiled TCR beta repertoires in peripheral blood from both healthy donors and cancer patients. A cohort of over 200 cancer patients (94 with hematological and some 120 with solid cancers) was assembled, and approximately 99 healthy donors were included as a reference group.

This clonotype is medium-sized (0.01 to 0.1%) in its sample. The clone's antigen remains unknown. No qualities accompany the bases; no much larger clone lies one base away. Rearranged TRB sequences spanning V, D and J segments were amplified in a multiplex touch-down PCR with a mixed TRB-A/B primer pool. Illumina adapters and sample indices were added to the amplicons in two consecutive PCR reactions performed with Phusion HS II polymerase. Amplicons were gel-purified with the NucleoSpin Gel and PCR Clean-up kit, then checked with Qubit and an Agilent 2100 Bioanalyzer. Sequencing of the libraries was done on an Illumina MiSeq with paired-end, single-indexed 600-cycle runs. Turning to the authors' computational methods: MiXCR versions 2.12 and 3.0.5 were used to process TRB sequences. Each unique CDR3 nucleotide sequence was counted as one clone, and only productive sequences with at least two reads were retained. The repertoire metrics were Shannon diversity, evenness, clonality (defined as one minus evenness), and alpha-parameterized diversity profiles covering alpha 0 to 5. The IGoR algorithm was used to calculate generation probabilities for clones in the paired samples taken before and after chemotherapy. TCRdb reworked the public reads: Q25 trimming with fastp, MiXCR clone assembly, productive beta chains retained. One record per CDR3 amino acid sequence lists the most common genes and DNA. Here the V and J calls rest on TCRdb's processing, not on the authors' analysis. This sample has 2,500 to 3,500 distinct CDR3 sequences in its table, and roughly 23% of those were observed once. Approximately 3% of the sample belongs to the ten largest clones.

Deletion took 2 bases off V and 7 bases off J, with a span of 11 bases between the germline ends. The germline V gene encodes CDR1 MNHEY and CDR2 SVGEGT. Measured from the cysteine to the phenylalanine, the CDR3 is 13 residues long. The only DNA kept is the CDR3, 39 bases in frame from the first base. TCR beta rearrangements were amplified from genomic DNA extracted from peripheral blood rather than from sorted cells or RNA. The investigation overall reported the following: Declining TCR diversity with age in healthy donors was mainly explained by loss of richness; in cancer patients, loss of evenness also contributed. Untreated patients with hematological or solid cancers showed significantly lower blood TCR diversity and higher clonality than age-matched healthy donors. Median generation probability increased over the chemotherapy interval in both cancer cohorts, suggesting repertoire reconstitution through rebound thymic output. The authors noted that the repertoire data do not allow conclusions about immunological memory after chemotherapy.

Recombination linked TRBV6-2 or TRBV6-3 to TRBJ1-2; the D segment could be TRBD1, given 5 matching bases. The TCR sequence derives from a human donor with a solid tumor. The sample was blood. The nucleotide sequence reads as follows: TGTGCCAGCAGTTACATGGGGGTGGCTGGCTACACCTTC. Translation gives CASSYMGVAGYTF.